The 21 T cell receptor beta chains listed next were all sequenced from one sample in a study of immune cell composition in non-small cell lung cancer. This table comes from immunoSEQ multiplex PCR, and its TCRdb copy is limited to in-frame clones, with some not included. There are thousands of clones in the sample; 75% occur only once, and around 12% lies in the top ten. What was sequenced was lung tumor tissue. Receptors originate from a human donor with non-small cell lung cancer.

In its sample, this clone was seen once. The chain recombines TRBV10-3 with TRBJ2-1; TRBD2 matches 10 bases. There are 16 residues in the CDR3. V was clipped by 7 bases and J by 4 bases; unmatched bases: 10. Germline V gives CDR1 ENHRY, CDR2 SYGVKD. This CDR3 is CAIMGSGRVEYNEQFF. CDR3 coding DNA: TGTGCCATCATGGGGAGCGGGAGGGTCGAATACAATGAGCAGTTCTTC.

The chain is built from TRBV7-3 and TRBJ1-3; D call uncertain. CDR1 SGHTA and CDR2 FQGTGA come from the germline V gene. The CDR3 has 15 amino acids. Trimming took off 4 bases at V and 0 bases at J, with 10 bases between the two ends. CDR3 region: CASSSRSVSGNTIYF. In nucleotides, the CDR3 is TGTGCCAGCAGCTCTAGGTCCGTCTCTGGAAACACCATATATTTT.

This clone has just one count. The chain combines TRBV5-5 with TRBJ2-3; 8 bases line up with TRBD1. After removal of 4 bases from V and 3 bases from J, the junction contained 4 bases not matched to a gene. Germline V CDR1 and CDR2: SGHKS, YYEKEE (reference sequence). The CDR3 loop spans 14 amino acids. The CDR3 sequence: CASSLGQATDTQYF. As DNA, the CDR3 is TGTGCCAGCAGCCTGGGACAGGCGACAGATACGCAGTATTTT.

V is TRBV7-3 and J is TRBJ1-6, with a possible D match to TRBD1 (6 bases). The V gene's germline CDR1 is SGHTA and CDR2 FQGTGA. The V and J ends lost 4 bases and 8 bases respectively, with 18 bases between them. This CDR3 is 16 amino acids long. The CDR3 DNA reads TGTGCCAGCAGCTCCGGAAGTAGGGGGGGAGATTCACCCCTCCACTTT. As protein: CASSSGSRGGDSPLHF.

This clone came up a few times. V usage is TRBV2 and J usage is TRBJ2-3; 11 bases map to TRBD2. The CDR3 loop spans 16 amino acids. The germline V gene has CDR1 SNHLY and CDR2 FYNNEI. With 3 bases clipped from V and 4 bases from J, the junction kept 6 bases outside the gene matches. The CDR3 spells CASSEALAGGADTQYF. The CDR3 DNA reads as TGTGCCAGCAGTGAGGCTCTAGCGGGAGGAGCAGATACGCAGTATTTT.

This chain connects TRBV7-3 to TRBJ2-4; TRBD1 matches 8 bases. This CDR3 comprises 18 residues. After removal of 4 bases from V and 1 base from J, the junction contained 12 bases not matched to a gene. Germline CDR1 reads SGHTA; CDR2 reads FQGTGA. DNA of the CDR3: TGTGCCAGCAGCTCCGGTCCAGGGGGCGACTCGGCCAAAAACATTCAGTACTTC. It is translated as CASSSGPGGDSAKNIQYF. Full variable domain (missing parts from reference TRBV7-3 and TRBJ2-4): GAGVSQTPSNKVTEKGKYVELRCDPISGHTALYWYRQSLGQGPEFLIYFQGTGAADDSGLPNDRFFAVRPEGSVSTLKIQRTERGDSAVYLCASSSGPGGDSAKNIQYFGAGTRLSVL.

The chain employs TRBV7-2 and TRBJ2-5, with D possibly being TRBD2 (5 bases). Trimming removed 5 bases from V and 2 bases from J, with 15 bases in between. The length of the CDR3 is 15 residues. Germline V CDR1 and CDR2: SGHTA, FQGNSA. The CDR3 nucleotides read TGTGCCAGCAGCCAGGACTCAGGACCACAAGAGACCCAGTACTTC. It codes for CASSQDSGPQETQYF. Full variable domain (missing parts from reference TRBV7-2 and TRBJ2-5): GAGVSQSPSNKVTEKGKDVELRCDPISGHTALYWYRQSLGQGLEFLIYFQGNSAPDKSGLPSDRFSAERTGGSVSTLTIQRTQQEDSAVYLCASSQDSGPQETQYFGPGTRLLVL.

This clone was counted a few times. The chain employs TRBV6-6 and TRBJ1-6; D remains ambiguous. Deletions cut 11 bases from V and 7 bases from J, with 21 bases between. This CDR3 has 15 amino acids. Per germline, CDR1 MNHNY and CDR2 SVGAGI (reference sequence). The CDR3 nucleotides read TGTGCCTCAGCTCCCCCCGGGATCGTGAATTCACCCCTCCACTTT. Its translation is CASAPPGIVNSPLHF.

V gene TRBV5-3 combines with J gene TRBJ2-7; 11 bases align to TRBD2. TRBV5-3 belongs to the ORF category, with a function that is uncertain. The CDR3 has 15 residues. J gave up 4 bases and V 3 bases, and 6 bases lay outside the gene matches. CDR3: CARSSRLAGPYEQYF. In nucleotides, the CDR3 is TGTGCCAGAAGCTCCAGACTAGCGGGGCCTTACGAGCAGTACTTC.

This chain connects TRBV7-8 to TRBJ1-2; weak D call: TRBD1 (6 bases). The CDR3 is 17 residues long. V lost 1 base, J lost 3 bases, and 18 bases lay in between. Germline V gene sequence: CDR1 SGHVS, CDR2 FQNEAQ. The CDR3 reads CASSLVTLGAQDYGYTF. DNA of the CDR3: TGTGCCAGCAGCTTAGTGACCTTGGGGGCGCAGGACTATGGCTACACCTTC.

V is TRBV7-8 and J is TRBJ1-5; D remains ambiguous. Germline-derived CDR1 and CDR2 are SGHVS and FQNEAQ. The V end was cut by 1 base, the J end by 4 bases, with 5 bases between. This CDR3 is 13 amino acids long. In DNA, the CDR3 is TGTGCCAGCAGCTTAGGCACTAATCAGCCCCAGCATTTT. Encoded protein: CASSLGTNQPQHF.

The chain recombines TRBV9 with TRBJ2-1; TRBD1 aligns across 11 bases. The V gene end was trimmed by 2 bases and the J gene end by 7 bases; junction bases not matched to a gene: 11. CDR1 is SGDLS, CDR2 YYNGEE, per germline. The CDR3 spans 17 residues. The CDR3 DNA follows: TGTGCCAGCAGCGTGAGTCCCGGGACAGGGGGAGGGAATGAGCAGTTCTTC. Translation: CASSVSPGTGGGNEQFF. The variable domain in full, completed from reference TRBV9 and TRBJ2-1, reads DSGVTQTPKHLITATGQRVTLRCSPRSGDLSVYWYQQSLDQGLQFLIQYYNGEERAKGNILERFSAQQFPDLHSELNLSSLELGDSALYFCASSVSPGTGGGNEQFFGPGTRLTVL.

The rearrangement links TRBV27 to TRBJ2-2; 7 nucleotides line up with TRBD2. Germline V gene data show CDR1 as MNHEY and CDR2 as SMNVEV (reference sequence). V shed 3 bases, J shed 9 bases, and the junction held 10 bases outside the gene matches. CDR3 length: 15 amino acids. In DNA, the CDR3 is TGTGCCAGCAGTTTCCGGCTAGCGGAGGGCCGGGAGCTGTTTTTT. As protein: CASSFRLAEGRELFF.

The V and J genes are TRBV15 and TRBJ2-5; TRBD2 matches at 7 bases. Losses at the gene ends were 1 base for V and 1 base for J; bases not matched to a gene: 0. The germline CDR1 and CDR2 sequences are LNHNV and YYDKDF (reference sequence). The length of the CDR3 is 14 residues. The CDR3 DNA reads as TGTGCCACCAGCAGAGGCGGGGGCCAAGAGACCCAGTACTTC. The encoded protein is CATSRGGGQETQYF.

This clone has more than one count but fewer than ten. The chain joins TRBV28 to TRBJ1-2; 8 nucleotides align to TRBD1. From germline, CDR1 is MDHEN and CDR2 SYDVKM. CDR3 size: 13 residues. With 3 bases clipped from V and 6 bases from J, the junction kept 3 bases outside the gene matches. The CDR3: CASSFVTGDGYTF. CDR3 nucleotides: TGTGCCAGCAGTTTCGTGACAGGGGATGGCTACACCTTC.

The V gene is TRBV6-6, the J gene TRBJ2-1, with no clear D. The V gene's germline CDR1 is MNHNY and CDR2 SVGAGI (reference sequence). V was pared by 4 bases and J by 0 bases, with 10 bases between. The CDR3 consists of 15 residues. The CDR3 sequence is CASSLSETSYNEQFF. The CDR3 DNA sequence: TGTGCCAGCAGTTTGAGTGAAACCTCCTACAATGAGCAGTTCTTC.

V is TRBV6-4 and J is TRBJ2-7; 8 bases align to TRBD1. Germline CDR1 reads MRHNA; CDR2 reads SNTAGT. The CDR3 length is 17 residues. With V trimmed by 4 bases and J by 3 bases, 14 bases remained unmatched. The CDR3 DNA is TGTGCCAGCAGTGTTCTTTGTTGGACAGGGCCAAGCTACGAGCAGTACTTC. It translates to CASSVLCWTGPSYEQYF.

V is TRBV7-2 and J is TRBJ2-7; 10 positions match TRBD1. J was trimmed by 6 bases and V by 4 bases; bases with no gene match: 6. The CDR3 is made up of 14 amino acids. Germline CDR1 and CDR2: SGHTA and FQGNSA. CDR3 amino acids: CASSSPGQGSEQYF. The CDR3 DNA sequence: TGTGCCAGCAGCTCGCCGGGACAGGGGTCCGAGCAGTACTTC.

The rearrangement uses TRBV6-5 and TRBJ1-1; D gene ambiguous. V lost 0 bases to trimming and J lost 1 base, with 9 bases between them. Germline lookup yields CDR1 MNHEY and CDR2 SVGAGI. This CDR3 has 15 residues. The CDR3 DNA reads TGTGCCAGCAGTTACTCGAGGGCAGCGAACACTGAAGCTTTCTTT. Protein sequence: CASSYSRAANTEAFF.

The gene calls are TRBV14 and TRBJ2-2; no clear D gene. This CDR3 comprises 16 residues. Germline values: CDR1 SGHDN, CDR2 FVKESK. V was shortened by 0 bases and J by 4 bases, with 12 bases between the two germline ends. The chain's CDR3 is CASSQEENEFTGELFF. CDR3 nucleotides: TGTGCCAGCAGCCAAGAAGAGAATGAGTTCACCGGGGAGCTGTTTTTT.

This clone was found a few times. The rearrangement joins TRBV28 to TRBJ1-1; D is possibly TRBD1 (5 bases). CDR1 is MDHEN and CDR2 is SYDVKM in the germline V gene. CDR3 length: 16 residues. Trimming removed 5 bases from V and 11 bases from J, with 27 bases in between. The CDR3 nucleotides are TGTGCCAGCAGTGTACCCCCCGGACACCTGTTTAGGTATGCTTTCTTT. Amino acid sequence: CASSVPPGHLFRYAFF.